The 29 T cell receptor beta chains in this list originate from one sample, sequenced in a study of glioma-infiltrating T cells. The iRepertoire nested amplicon-rescue multiplex PCR amplified TCR alpha and beta CDR3s from RNA. TCRdb re-derived calls from the multiplex PCR reads in MiXCR, one entry per CDR3 protein. In the table there are 150,000 to 200,000 distinct CDR3 sequences, approximately 30% of which are singletons. What was sequenced was glioma tissue, nonneoplastic brain tissue, or PBMCs (not recorded which). These receptors were taken from a human donor with low-grade glioma or glioblastoma, undergoing nonglioma brain surgery, or in good health (not recorded which).

As to this clonotype: At one end, the junction sequence differs from germline, possibly due to a read error. The rearrangement links TRBV6-1 to TRBJ1-2, with 7 bases aligning to TRBD1. This CDR3 contains 15 residues. Germline values: CDR1 MNHNS, CDR2 SASEGT. The CDR3 DNA follows: TGTGCCAGCAGTCGAGGATTTGGGACAGCCAATGGCTACATCTTC. This translates into CASSRGFGTANGYIF.

The V call is TRBV20-1, the J call TRBJ2-7; 7 positions agree with TRBD2. Per germline, CDR1 DFQATT and CDR2 SNEGSKA (reference sequence). The V and J ends lost 6 bases and 4 bases, in that order; junction bases with no gene match: 9. The length of the CDR3 is 13 residues. The DNA for the CDR3 is TGCAGTGCCACGACGGGAGGTCTATACGAGCAGTACTTC. It encodes CSATTGGLYEQYF.

This clonotype was observed many times. The CDR3 reads CASSPTGSGANVLTF. CDR3 bases: TGTGCCAGCAGCCCGACAGGGAGTGGGGCCAACGTCCTGACTTTC. The chain uses TRBV6-1 and TRBJ2-6; TRBD1 agrees at 7 bases. The germline V gene has CDR1 MNHNS and CDR2 SASEGT. The length of the CDR3 is 15 residues. With 6 bases clipped from V and 3 bases from J, the junction kept 5 bases outside the gene matches.

V is TRBV3-1 and J is TRBJ2-7, with TRBD1 identical over 11 bases. Germline-derived CDR1 and CDR2 are LGHDT and YNNKEL (reference sequence). The CDR3 length is 15 residues. After removal of 4 bases from V and 5 bases from J, the junction contained 7 bases not matched to a gene. The chain's CDR3 is CASSLPGQGVHEQYF. The DNA for the CDR3 is TGTGCCAGCAGCCTTCCGGGACAGGGGGTCCACGAGCAGTACTTC.

This clonotype appeared many times. V usage is TRBV7-8 and J usage is TRBJ1-2; D not certain. The V and J ends lost 2 bases and 11 bases respectively, with 15 bases between them. CDR1 and CDR2 (germline): SGHVS, FQNEAQ. This CDR3 has 13 amino acids. The CDR3 sequence: CASSLSVQAWYTF. CDR3 DNA: TGTGCCAGCAGCTTAAGCGTGCAGGCTTGGTACACCTTC.

This clonotype was observed a few times. This sequence joins TRBV11-2 and TRBJ2-1, with TRBD1 matching over 7 bases. Germline V CDR1 and CDR2: SGHAT, FQNNGV. There are 15 residues in the CDR3. After removal of 5 bases from V and 0 bases from J, the junction contained 4 bases not matched to a gene. CDR3 sequence: CASSLDRLSYNEQFF. The CDR3 coding sequence is TGTGCCAGCAGCCTGGACAGGCTCTCCTACAATGAGCAGTTCTTC.

This clonotype has ten or more counts. The chain has TRBV18 and TRBJ2-1, with 7 positions matching TRBD1. J was trimmed by 7 bases and V by 1 base; bases with no gene match: 7. CDR1 and CDR2 (germline): KGHSH, LQKENI. The CDR3 length is 15 residues. In DNA form, the CDR3 reads TGTGCCAGCTCACCACAGACAGGGCCGGGAAATGAGCAGTTCTTC. Translated: CASSPQTGPGNEQFF.

The chain uses TRBV12-3 or TRBV12-4 and TRBJ2-5; 13 bases fit TRBD2. This CDR3 has 15 amino acids. V trimming: 6 bases; J trimming: 3 bases; junction bases outside the gene matches: 4. The CDR3 protein is CASRSGLAGKETQYF. The DNA of the CDR3 is TGTGCCAGCAGGTCGGGACTAGCGGGGAAAGAGACCCAGTACTTC.

This clonotype was counted many times. The genes are TRBV6-2 or TRBV6-3 and TRBJ2-1; 8 nucleotides match TRBD2. CDR3 length equals 15 residues. V lost 2 bases, J lost 11 bases, and 11 bases stayed unmatched. CDR1 and CDR2 (germline): MNHEY, SVGEGT. CDR3 sequence: CASSYPGLALEKQFF. In DNA, the CDR3 is TGTGCCAGCAGTTACCCTGGACTAGCCCTCGAGAAGCAGTTCTTC.

This clonotype has just a few counts. This chain links TRBV11-2 with TRBJ2-5, with D unresolved. Germline CDR1 is SGHAT and CDR2 is FQNNGV. This CDR3 contains 14 residues. V was shortened by 1 base and J by 1 base, with 7 bases between the two germline ends. As DNA, the CDR3 is TGTGCCAGCAGCTTAGGAGACTTCCAAGAGACCCAGTACTTC. Amino acids: CASSLGDFQETQYF.

The CDR3 nucleotides read TGTGCCAGTAGTTCCTCCATAGCGGGAAGCACAGATACGCAGTATTTT. Translated, it gives CASSSSIAGSTDTQYF. The rearrangement links TRBV19 to TRBJ2-3; 8 positions match TRBD2. CDR3 length: 16 amino acids. With V trimmed by 5 bases and J by 0 bases, 7 bases remained unmatched. Germline CDR1 LNHDA, CDR2 SQIVND (reference sequence).

On this clonotype itself: This sequence may be a read error, since a much larger clone differs from it by one base. CDR3 in amino acids: CASRLTGAQSPLHF. CDR3 nucleotide sequence: TGTGCCAGCAGACTCACAGGGGCTCAATCACCCCTCCACTTT. The J gene is TRBJ1-6, the V gene TRBV7-3; TRBD1 matches at 7 bases. This CDR3 contains 14 residues. After removal of 6 bases from V and 10 bases from J, the junction contained 9 bases not matched to a gene. Germline lookup yields CDR1 SGHTA and CDR2 FQGTGA.

The rearrangement links TRBV6-9 to TRBJ2-5; 10 nucleotides agree with TRBD1. Losses at the gene ends were 4 bases for V and 7 bases for J; bases not matched to a gene: 15. The CDR3 sequence is 17 residues long. Germline CDR1 and CDR2: MNHGY and SVAAGI. This chain's CDR3 is CASSLSIPGQGMGTQYF. The CDR3 nucleotides are TGTGCCAGCAGTTTATCTATACCGGGACAGGGGATGGGGACCCAGTACTTC.

This rearrangement joins TRBV10-3 to TRBJ2-3; unclear D gene. V was pared by 7 bases and J by 6 bases, with 23 bases between. The germline V gene encodes CDR1 ENHRY and CDR2 SYGVKD. The CDR3 has 16 residues. CDR3 protein: CAITPAPGPRSDTQYF. CDR3 nucleotide sequence: TGTGCCATCACACCAGCACCGGGCCCAAGATCGGATACGCAGTATTTT.

This clonotype was seen many times. The chain is built from TRBV25-1 and TRBJ2-1; either TRBD1 or TRBD2 may fit D (7 bases each). Between the trimmed V and J ends, which lost 7 bases and 2 bases, there was a span of 15 bases. Germline V gene lookup returns CDR1 MGHDK and CDR2 SYGVNS. There are 15 residues in the CDR3. The CDR3 nucleotides read TGTGCCAGCATGATTCAGGGGGGGGCCTACAATGAGCAGTTCTTC. Translating gives CASMIQGGAYNEQFF.

This clonotype showed up just a few times. The gene calls are TRBV3-1 and TRBJ1-5; D unresolved. Germline lookup yields CDR1 LGHDT and CDR2 YNNKEL (reference sequence). V dropped 6 bases and J dropped 6 bases, with 15 bases sitting between them. The CDR3 extends over 14 amino acids. DNA for the CDR3: TGTGCCAGCAGTGGGGAGGGTTCGGGTCAGCCCCAGCATTTT. As protein: CASSGEGSGQPQHF.

This clonotype appeared many times. V and J are TRBV4-3 and TRBJ1-2; D is undetermined. The CDR3 totals 15 residues. With 2 bases removed from V and 2 bases from J, the gap between germline ends came to 12 bases. CDR1 is LGHNA and CDR2 is YSLEER in the germline V gene. The CDR3 region has the DNA TGCGCCAGCAGCCAAAAAGGAGAGAGAAACTATGGCTACACCTTC. It is translated as CASSQKGERNYGYTF.

About this clonotype: A single base separates this from a much larger clone, so it may be a read error. V is TRBV7-2 and J is TRBJ2-7; 7 bases agree with TRBD2. The CDR3 has 15 amino acids. Germline lookup yields CDR1 SGHTA and CDR2 FQGNSA. J was trimmed by 0 bases and V by 5 bases; bases with no gene match: 7. CDR3 nucleotide sequence: TGTGCCAGCAGCCTACTAGCGTTGGGCTCCTACGAGCAGTACTTC. As protein: CASSLLALGSYEQYF.

This clonotype showed up many times. The rearrangement joins TRBV2 to TRBJ1-5, with 11 bases that match TRBD1. The CDR3 has 14 residues. Unmatched junction bases numbered 4, after V lost 6 bases and J lost 6 bases. In germline, CDR1 is SNHLY, CDR2 FYNNEI. CDR3 sequence: CASSRDRGSQPQHF. The CDR3 DNA reads TGTGCCAGCAGCAGGGACAGGGGGTCTCAGCCCCAGCATTTT.

The CDR3 nucleotides read TGTGCCATCGGGAGTAGCGGGAGTACCTACGAGCAGTACTTC. Translating it yields CAIGSSGSTYEQYF. The chain couples TRBV10-3 to TRBJ2-7, with 9 nucleotides matching TRBD2. CDR1 and CDR2 from the germline V gene are ENHRY and SYGVKD. The CDR3 length is 14 residues. With 8 bases clipped from V and 2 bases from J, the junction kept 7 bases outside the gene matches.

This clonotype was counted only a few times. In nucleotides, the CDR3 is TGCGCCAGCAGTGCGGGGTACGGCGGGGAGCTGTTTTTT. The encoded protein is CASSAGYGGELFF. The chain combines TRBV10-2 with TRBJ2-2; possible D gene TRBD2, 5 bases. From germline, CDR1 is WSHSY and CDR2 SAAADI. V was clipped by 4 bases and J by 7 bases, with 10 bases between them. The length of the CDR3 is 13 residues.

This clonotype was counted many times. The gene calls are TRBV11-2 and TRBJ2-7; D possibly corresponds to TRBD2 (5 bases). Trimming removed 4 bases from V and 5 bases from J, with 9 bases in between. The CDR3 runs 12 residues. Germline CDR1 and CDR2: SGHAT and FQNNGV. The CDR3 reads CASSSLGHEQYF. DNA of the CDR3: TGTGCCAGCAGCTCACTAGGGCACGAGCAGTACTTC.

In this sample, this clonotype turned up many times. This sequence joins TRBV6-2 or TRBV6-3 and TRBJ2-7; 10 bases are shared with TRBD1. The CDR3 consists of 14 residues. V shed 4 bases, J shed 6 bases, and the junction held 6 bases outside the gene matches. The V gene's germline CDR1 is MNHEY and CDR2 SVGEGT. CDR3 coding DNA: TGTGCCAGCAGTTTAGGGACAGGGGTCAGCGAGCAGTACTTC. Translating it yields CASSLGTGVSEQYF.

This clonotype was detected only a few times. V gene TRBV5-1 combines with J gene TRBJ2-1, with D possibly TRBD2 on 6 matching bases. In germline, CDR1 is SGHRS, CDR2 YFSETQ. This CDR3 region has 11 residues. V was pared by 5 bases and J by 9 bases, with 9 bases between. CDR3 loop: CASRLSGEQFF. DNA for the CDR3: TGCGCCAGCAGACTTAGCGGTGAGCAGTTCTTC.

The rearrangement uses TRBV3-1 and TRBJ2-7, with 7 bases aligning to TRBD1. With V trimmed by 11 bases and J by 3 bases, 13 bases remained unmatched. CDR1 and CDR2 from the germline V gene are LGHDT and YNNKEL (reference sequence). The CDR3 spans 14 residues. CDR3 loop: CASSGTDNFYEQYF. The CDR3 DNA reads as TGTGCCTCCTCCGGGACAGACAACTTCTACGAGCAGTACTTC.

Only one count was recorded for this clonotype. This chain connects TRBV7-2 to TRBJ2-7, with TRBD1 matching 7 bases. V lost 5 bases to trimming and J lost 1 base; unmatched junction nucleotides: 8. The germline V gene encodes CDR1 SGHTA and CDR2 FQGNSA. The CDR3 has 15 residues. CDR3 DNA sequence: TGTGCCAGCAGCACCGGGACAGAGGGGTCCTACGAGCAGTACTTC. Translation: CASSTGTEGSYEQYF.

V is TRBV5-5 and J is TRBJ2-4, with D possibly TRBD2 on 5 matching bases. Germline values: CDR1 SGHKS, CDR2 YYEKEE (reference sequence). The CDR3 totals 14 residues. V was trimmed by 2 bases and J by 3 bases, leaving 9 bases between them. The CDR3 nucleotides read TGTGCCAGCAGCTTTCATGGGAGCAAAAACATTCAGTACTTC. Its protein product is CASSFHGSKNIQYF.

This clonotype showed up many times. The chain combines TRBV28 with TRBJ2-7; unclear D gene. The CDR3 length is 10 residues. The V end was cut by 8 bases, the J end by 7 bases, with 9 bases between. Per the germline V gene, CDR1 is MDHEN and CDR2 is SYDVKM. The CDR3 here is CASGLREQYF. The CDR3 DNA sequence: TGTGCCAGCGGATTGAGGGAGCAGTACTTC.

The V and J genes are TRBV6-4 and TRBJ2-2; TRBD2 aligns across 14 bases. Germline assignment: CDR1 MRHNA and CDR2 SNTAGT. The CDR3 has 16 residues. The J segment lost 6 bases and the V segment lost 5 bases, leaving 5 bases of the junction unmatched. CDR3 region: CASSPGLAGGAGELFF. The CDR3, as DNA: TGTGCCAGCAGTCCCGGACTAGCGGGAGGTGCCGGGGAGCTGTTTTTT.